The TCR beta chain under discussion was sequenced for a study of cytomegalovirus exposure and HLA in healthy donors. CDR3 length: 15 residues. CDR1 is SGHTA and CDR2 is FQGNSA in the germline V gene. The V end lost 2 bases, the J end lost 2 bases, and 10 bases lay between the germline ends. Use of 60 Vbeta and 13 Jbeta primers characterized the PCR. Data came from immunoSEQ multiplex PCR; TCRdb stores just in-frame clones and leaves some out. Of 200,000 to 250,000 clones listed, over 65% are singletons. Whole-study results and caveats: Under in vitro conditions, a few CMV-associated chains were confirmed as specific for CMV antigens. The authors later linked a missense DCLRE1C variant to TCR beta V- and J-gene trimming. Previous analysis showed most TCR beta V segments were productive about 87% or about 30% of the time. Fewer N-insertions than the approximately 610-donor mean were reportedly shown by an Asian-associated ancestry cluster in a later analysis.

Worth noting for this clone: Its antigen is still unknown.

V is TRBV7-2 and J is TRBJ1-5; D not resolved. The sequencing input was PBMCs. The clonotype was recovered from a woman aged 55-70 years in good health and CMV-seropositive. The CDR3 bases are TGTGCCAGCAGCTTATCAGGTCCTGGCAATCAGCCCCAGCATTTT. It translates to CASSLSGPGNQPQHF.